Listed below are T cell receptor beta chains from one sample, sequenced in a study of cytomegalovirus exposure and HLA in healthy donors. Only in-frame clones appear in the TCRdb table, and some are missing; sequencing was by immunoSEQ multiplex PCR. The sample lists about 120,000 clones; about two thirds were seen once. Input material: PBMCs. Source of these receptors: a man in his thirties or forties in good health and CMV-seropositive. Both conserved end residues are part of each CDR3. A D gene is named only where the DNA matches it firmly. Clone size is not always given. Where it is, it says once, few, many or a class for expanded clones.

v_call: TRBV11-2
d_call: -
clone_size: few
j_call: TRBJ1-1
cdr3_aa: CASSLVRQGEAFF
cdr3_nt: TGTGCCAGCAGCTTAGTCCGTCAGGGAGAAGCTTTCTTT

v_call: TRBV12-5
d_call: -
clone_size: -
j_call: TRBJ1-1
cdr3_aa: CASGPRRSGGKNTLAFF
cdr3_nt: TGTGCTAGTGGTCCCCGCCGATCGGGAGGGAAGAACACTTTAGCTTTCTTT

v_call: TRBV19
d_call: TRBD1
clone_size: -
j_call: TRBJ1-5
cdr3_aa: CASSIDRRGLQPQHF
cdr3_nt: TGTGCCAGTAGTATAGACCGCAGGGGGCTTCAGCCCCAGCATTTT

v_call: TRBV19
d_call: TRBD1
clone_size: -
j_call: TRBJ1-2
cdr3_aa: CASSMGQPYGYTF
cdr3_nt: TGTGCCAGTAGCATGGGACAGCCCTATGGCTACACCTTC

v_call: TRBV5-1
d_call: TRBD1
clone_size: -
j_call: TRBJ2-4
cdr3_aa: CASSGFGTGKNIQYF
cdr3_nt: TGCGCCAGCAGTGGGTTCGGGACAGGTAAAAACATTCAGTACTTC

v_call: TRBV27
d_call: TRBD1
clone_size: -
j_call: TRBJ1-2
cdr3_aa: CASSRQGGEGYGYTF
cdr3_nt: TGTGCCAGCAGCCGACAGGGTGGCGAGGGCTATGGCTACACCTTC

v_call: TRBV4-3
d_call: TRBD2
clone_size: -
j_call: TRBJ2-3
cdr3_aa: CASSQAVREAGGTDTQYF
cdr3_nt: TGCGCCAGCAGCCAAGCGGTCCGAGAAGCGGGAGGTACAGATACGCAGTATTTT

v_call: TRBV9
d_call: -
clone_size: few
j_call: TRBJ2-1
cdr3_aa: CASRSQEGLGSNEQFF
cdr3_nt: TGTGCCAGCAGGTCGCAGGAGGGCCTCGGGAGCAATGAGCAGTTCTTC

v_call: TRBV27
d_call: -
clone_size: -
j_call: TRBJ1-2
cdr3_aa: CASSSPGASGYTF
cdr3_nt: TGTGCCAGCAGTTCTCCAGGGGCTAGTGGCTACACCTTC

v_call: TRBV11-3
d_call: TRBD2
clone_size: -
j_call: TRBJ2-5
cdr3_aa: CASSLGTSPNQETQYF
cdr3_nt: TGTGCCAGCAGCTTAGGGACTAGCCCGAACCAAGAGACCCAGTACTTC

v_call: TRBV19
d_call: -
clone_size: -
j_call: TRBJ1-1
cdr3_aa: CASNSLPGRMNTEAFF
cdr3_nt: TGTGCCAGTAACAGCCTACCCGGGAGAATGAACACTGAAGCTTTCTTT

v_call: TRBV9
d_call: -
clone_size: -
j_call: TRBJ1-1
cdr3_aa: CASSVLGGSPTEAFF
cdr3_nt: TGTGCCAGCAGCGTATTGGGGGGGAGTCCCACTGAAGCTTTCTTT

v_call: TRBV7-9
d_call: -
clone_size: -
j_call: TRBJ1-1
cdr3_aa: CASSSSGGAGTEAFF
cdr3_nt: TGTGCCAGCAGCTCTTCGGGCGGCGCGGGCACTGAAGCTTTCTTT

v_call: TRBV19
d_call: -
clone_size: -
j_call: TRBJ1-5
cdr3_aa: CASSVSARGMGQPQHF
cdr3_nt: TGTGCCAGTAGTGTATCGGCCCGGGGTATGGGTCAGCCCCAGCATTTT